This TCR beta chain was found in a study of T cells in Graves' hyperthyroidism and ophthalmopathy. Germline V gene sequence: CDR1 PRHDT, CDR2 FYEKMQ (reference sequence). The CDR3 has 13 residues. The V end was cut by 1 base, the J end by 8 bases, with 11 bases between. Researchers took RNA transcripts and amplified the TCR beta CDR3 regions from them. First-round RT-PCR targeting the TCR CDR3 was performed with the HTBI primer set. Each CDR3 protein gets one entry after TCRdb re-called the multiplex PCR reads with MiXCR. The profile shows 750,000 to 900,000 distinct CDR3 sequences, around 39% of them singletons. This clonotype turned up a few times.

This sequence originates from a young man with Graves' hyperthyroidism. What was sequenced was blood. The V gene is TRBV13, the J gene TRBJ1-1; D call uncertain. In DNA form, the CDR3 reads TGTGCCAGCAGCTTAGCGCAGACCTCAGAAGCTTTCTTT. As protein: CASSLAQTSEAFF.